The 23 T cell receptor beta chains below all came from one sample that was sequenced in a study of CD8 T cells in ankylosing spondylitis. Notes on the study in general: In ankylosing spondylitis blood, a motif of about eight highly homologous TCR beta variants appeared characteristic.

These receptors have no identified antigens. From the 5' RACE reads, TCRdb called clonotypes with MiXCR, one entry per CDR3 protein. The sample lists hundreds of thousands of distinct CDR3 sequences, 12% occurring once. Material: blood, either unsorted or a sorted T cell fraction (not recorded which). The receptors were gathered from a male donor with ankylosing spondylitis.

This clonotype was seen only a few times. CDR3: CASSRWALAGGHEQFF. Written as DNA, the CDR3 is TGTGCCAGCAGCCGCTGGGCACTAGCGGGAGGTCATGAGCAGTTCTTC. This rearrangement joins TRBV11-2 to TRBJ2-1; 12 bases fit TRBD2. The germline gives CDR1 SGHAT, CDR2 FQNNGV. CDR3 length: 16 amino acids. V dropped 5 bases and J dropped 8; count of bases not matched to a gene: 10.

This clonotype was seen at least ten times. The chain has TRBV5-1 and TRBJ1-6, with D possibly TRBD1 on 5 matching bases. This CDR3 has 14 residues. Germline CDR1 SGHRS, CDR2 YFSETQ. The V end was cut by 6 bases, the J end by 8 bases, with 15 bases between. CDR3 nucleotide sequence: TGCGCCAGCAAGTCACGGGACGGTGATTCACCCCTCCACTTT. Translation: CASKSRDGDSPLHF.

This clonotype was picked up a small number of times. CDR3 amino acids: CASSPYGQSSGANVLTF. DNA of the CDR3: TGTGCCAGTAGCCCTTATGGTCAGAGCTCTGGGGCCAACGTCCTGACTTTC. The chain employs TRBV19 and TRBJ2-6; D gene uncertain. The CDR3 runs 17 residues. V lost 6 bases to trimming and J lost 0 bases, with 15 bases between them. The germline gives CDR1 LNHDA, CDR2 SQIVND (reference sequence).

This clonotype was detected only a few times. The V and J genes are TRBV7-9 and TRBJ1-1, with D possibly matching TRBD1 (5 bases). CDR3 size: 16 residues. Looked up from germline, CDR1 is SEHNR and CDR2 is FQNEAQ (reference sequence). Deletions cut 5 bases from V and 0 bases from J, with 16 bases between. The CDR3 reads CASSPRRGRLNTEAFF. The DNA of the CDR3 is TGTGCCAGCAGCCCCAGGAGGGGAAGGTTGAACACTGAAGCTTTCTTT. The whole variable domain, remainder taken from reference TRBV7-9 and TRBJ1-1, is DTGVSQNPRHKITKRGQNVTFRCDPISEHNRLYWYRQTLGQGPEFLTYFQNEAQLEKSRLLSDRFSAERPKGSFSTLEIQRTEQGDSAMYLCASSPRRGRLNTEAFFGQGTRLTVV.

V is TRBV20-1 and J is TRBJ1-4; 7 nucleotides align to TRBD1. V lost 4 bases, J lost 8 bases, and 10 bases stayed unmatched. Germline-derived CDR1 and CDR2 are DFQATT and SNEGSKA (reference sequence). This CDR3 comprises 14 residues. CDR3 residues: CSATYRGGMEKLFF. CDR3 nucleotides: TGCAGTGCTACCTACAGGGGTGGTATGGAAAAACTGTTTTTT.

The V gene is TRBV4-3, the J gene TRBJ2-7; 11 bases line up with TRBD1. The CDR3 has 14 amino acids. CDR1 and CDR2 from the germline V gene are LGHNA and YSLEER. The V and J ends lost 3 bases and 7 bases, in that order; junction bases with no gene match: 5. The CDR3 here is CASSQDRGPGEQYF. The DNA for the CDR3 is TGCGCCAGCAGCCAGGACAGGGGGCCGGGGGAGCAGTACTTC.

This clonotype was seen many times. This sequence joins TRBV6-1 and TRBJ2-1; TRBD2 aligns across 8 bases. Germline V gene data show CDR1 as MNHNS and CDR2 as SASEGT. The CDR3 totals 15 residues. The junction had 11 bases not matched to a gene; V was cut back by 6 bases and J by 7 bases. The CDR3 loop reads CASRSSRGDRNEQFF. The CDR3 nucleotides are TGTGCCAGCAGGTCTTCGCGGGGGGACCGAAATGAGCAGTTCTTC.

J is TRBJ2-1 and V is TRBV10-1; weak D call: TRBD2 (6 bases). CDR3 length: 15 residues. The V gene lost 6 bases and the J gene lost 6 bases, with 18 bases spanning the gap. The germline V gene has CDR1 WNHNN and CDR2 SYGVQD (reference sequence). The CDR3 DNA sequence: TGCGCCAGCAGCGGACAAGGGAGGTTTGGCAATGAGCAGTTCTTC. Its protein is CASSGQGRFGNEQFF.

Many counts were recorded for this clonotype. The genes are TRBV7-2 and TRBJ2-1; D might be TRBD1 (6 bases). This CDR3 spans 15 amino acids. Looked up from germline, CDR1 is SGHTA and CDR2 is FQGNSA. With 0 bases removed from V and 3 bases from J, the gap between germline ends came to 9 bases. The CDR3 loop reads CASSLAADSYNEQFF. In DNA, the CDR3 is TGTGCCAGCAGCTTAGCGGCGGACAGCTACAATGAGCAGTTCTTC.

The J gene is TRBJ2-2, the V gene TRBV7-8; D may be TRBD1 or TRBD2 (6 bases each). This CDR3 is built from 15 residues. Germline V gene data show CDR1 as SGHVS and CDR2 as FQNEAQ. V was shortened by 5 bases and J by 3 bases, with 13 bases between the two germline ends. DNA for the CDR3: TGTGCCAGCAGCCGGGGGCCCCAGCACACCGGGGAGCTGTTTTTT. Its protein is CASSRGPQHTGELFF.

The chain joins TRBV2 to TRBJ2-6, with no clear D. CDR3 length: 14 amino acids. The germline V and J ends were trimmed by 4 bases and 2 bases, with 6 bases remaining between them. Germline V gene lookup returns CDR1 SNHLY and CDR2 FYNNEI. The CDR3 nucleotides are TGTGCCAGCAGTGGGACCACTGGGGCCAACGTCCTGACTTTC. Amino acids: CASSGTTGANVLTF.

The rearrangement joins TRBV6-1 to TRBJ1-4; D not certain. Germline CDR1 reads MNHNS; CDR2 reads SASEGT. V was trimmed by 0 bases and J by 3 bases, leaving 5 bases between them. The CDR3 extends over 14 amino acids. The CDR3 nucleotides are TGTGCCAGCAGTGAAGCGCCAGCTAATGAAAAACTGTTTTTT. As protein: CASSEAPANEKLFF.

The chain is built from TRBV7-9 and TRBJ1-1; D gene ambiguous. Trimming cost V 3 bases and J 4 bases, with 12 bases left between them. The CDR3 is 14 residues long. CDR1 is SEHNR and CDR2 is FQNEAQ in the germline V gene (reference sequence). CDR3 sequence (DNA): TGTGCCAGCAGCTTCGACCGGGGAAGCACTGAAGCTTTCTTT. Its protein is CASSFDRGSTEAFF.

The CDR3 is CASSLVGQRTYEQYF. The CDR3 nucleotides read TGTGCCAGCAGCTTAGTGGGACAGAGGACTTACGAGCAGTACTTC. The chain combines TRBV7-2 with TRBJ2-7, with 7 bases lining up with TRBD1. V lost 1 base to trimming and J lost 4 bases; unmatched junction nucleotides: 7. The CDR3 is 15 amino acids. Germline loops: CDR1 SGHTA, CDR2 FQGNSA.

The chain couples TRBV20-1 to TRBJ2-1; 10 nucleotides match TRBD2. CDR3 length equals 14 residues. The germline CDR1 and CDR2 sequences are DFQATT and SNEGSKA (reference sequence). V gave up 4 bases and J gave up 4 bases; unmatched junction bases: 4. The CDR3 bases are TGCAGTGCTAAAAGCGGGAGGGGATACAATGAGCAGTTCTTC. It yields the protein CSAKSGRGYNEQFF.

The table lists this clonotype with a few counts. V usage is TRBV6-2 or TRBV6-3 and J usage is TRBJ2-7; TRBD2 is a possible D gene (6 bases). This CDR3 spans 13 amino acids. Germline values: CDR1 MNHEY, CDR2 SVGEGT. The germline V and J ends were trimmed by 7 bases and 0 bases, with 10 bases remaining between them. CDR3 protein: CASTLGGSYEQYF. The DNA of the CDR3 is TGTGCCAGCACTCTGGGGGGCTCCTACGAGCAGTACTTC.

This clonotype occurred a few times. The CDR3 bases are TGTGCCATCAAACAGCGGGGGGGGCCCTGGGCCGATACGCAGTATTTT. This codes for CAIKQRGGPWADTQYF. The chain is built from TRBV10-3 and TRBJ2-3, with TRBD2 matching over 10 bases. The length of the CDR3 is 16 residues. Germline assignment: CDR1 ENHRY and CDR2 SYGVKD. J gave up 6 bases and V 7 bases, and 13 bases lay outside the gene matches.

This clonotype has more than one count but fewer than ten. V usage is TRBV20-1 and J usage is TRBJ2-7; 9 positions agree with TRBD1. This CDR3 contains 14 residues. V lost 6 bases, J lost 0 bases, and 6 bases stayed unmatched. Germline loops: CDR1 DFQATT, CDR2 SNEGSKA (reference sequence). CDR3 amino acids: CSAHPGQGSYEQYF. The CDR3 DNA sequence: TGCAGTGCGCATCCGGGACAGGGCTCCTACGAGCAGTACTTC.

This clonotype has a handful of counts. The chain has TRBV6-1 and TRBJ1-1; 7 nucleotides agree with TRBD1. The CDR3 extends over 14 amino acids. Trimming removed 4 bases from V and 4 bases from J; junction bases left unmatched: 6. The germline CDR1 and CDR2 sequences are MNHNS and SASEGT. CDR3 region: CASSAQGTSTEAFF. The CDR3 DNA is TGTGCCAGCAGTGCACAGGGGACAAGCACTGAAGCTTTCTTT.

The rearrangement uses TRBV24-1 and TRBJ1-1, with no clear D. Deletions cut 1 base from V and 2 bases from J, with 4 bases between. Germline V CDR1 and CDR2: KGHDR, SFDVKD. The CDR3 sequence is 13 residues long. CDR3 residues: CATSDFANTEAFF. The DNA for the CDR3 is TGTGCCACCAGTGATTTCGCAAACACTGAAGCTTTCTTT.

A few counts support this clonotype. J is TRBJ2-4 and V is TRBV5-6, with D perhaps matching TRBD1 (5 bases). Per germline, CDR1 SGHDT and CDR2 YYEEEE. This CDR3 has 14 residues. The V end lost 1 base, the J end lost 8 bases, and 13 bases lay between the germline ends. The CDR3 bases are TGTGCCAGCAGCTTGAGTCAGGGCGTGTACATTCAGTACTTC. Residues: CASSLSQGVYIQYF.

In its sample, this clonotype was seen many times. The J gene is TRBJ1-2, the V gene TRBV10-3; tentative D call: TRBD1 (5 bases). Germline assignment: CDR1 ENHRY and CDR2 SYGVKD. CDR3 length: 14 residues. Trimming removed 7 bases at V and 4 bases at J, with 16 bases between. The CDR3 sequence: CAIKGPAGSYGYTF. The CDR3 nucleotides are TGTGCCATCAAAGGGCCGGCAGGGTCCTATGGCTACACCTTC.

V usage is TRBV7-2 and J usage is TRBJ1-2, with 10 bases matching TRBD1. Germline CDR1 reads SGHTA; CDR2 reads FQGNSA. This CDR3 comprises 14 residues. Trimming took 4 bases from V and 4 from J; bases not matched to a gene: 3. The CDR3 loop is CASSSDRGAYGYTF. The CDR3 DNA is TGTGCCAGCAGCTCGGACAGGGGGGCCTATGGCTACACCTTC. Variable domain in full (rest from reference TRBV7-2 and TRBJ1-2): GAGVSQSPSNKVTEKGKDVELRCDPISGHTALYWYRQSLGQGLEFLIYFQGNSAPDKSGLPSDRFSAERTGGSVSTLTIQRTQQEDSAVYLCASSSDRGAYGYTFGSGTRLTVV.